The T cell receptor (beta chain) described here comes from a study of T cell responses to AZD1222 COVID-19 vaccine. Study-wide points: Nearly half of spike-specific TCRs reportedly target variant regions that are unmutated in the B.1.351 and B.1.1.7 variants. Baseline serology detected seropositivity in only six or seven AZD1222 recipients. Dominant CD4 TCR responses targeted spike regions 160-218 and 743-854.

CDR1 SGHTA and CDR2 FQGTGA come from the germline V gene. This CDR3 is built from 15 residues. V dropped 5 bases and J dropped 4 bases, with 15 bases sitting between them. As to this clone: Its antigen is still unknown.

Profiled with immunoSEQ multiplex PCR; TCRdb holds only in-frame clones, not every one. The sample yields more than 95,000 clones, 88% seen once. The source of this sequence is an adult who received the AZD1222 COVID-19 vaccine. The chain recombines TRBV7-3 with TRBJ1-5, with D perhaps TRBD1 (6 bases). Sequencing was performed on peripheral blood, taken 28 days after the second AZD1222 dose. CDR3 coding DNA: TGTGCCAGCAGCCCCGGGGCAGGGGAGAATCAGCCCCAGCATTTT. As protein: CASSPGAGENQPQHF.